Below are 22 T cell receptor beta chains sequenced from a single sample in a study of blood T cell repertoires in COVID-19. TCRdb keeps only in-frame clones here, not all; method: immunoSEQ multiplex PCR. The table shows 250,000 or so clones, with nearly 90% occurring only once. Input material: PBMCs or T cells enriched from blood (not recorded which). Source of these receptors: a man in his thirties or forties who had recovered from COVID-19.

The chain combines TRBV2 with TRBJ2-3, with D uncertain. Germline CDR1 is SNHLY and CDR2 is FYNNEI. Trimming stripped 3 bases from V and 1 base from J, with 11 bases between. The CDR3 has 15 residues. CDR3 sequence reads: CASSESGRGTDTQYF. CDR3 DNA: TGTGCCAGCAGTGAGTCTGGCCGGGGCACAGATACGCAGTATTTT.

The gene calls are TRBV5-1 and TRBJ2-7; the D gene is possibly TRBD1 (7 bases). V lost 4 bases and J lost 0, with 14 bases in between. Germline V lookup: CDR1 SGHRS, CDR2 YFSETQ. The CDR3 is made up of 15 amino acids. The CDR3 reads CASSQGGQSSYEQYF. For the CDR3, the DNA is TGCGCCAGCAGCCAGGGGGGACAGAGCTCCTACGAGCAGTACTTC.

This clone was detected only once. This chain links TRBV6-1 with TRBJ2-7; 8 bases align to TRBD1. V gave up 0 bases and J gave up 3 bases; unmatched junction bases: 4. CDR3 length: 15 amino acids. The germline CDR1 and CDR2 sequences are MNHNS and SASEGT. The CDR3 loop reads CASSEAPRGLYEQYF. CDR3 coding DNA: TGTGCCAGCAGTGAAGCCCCCAGGGGGCTCTACGAGCAGTACTTC.

This sequence joins TRBV2 and TRBJ1-4, with 7 bases aligning to TRBD1. This CDR3 is 16 amino acids long. The trim removed 5 bases at V and 0 bases at J, leaving 6 bases unmatched. The V gene's germline CDR1 is SNHLY and CDR2 FYNNEI. This chain's CDR3 is CASSPRTGPTNEKLFF. CDR3 nucleotides: TGTGCCAGCAGTCCCCGGACAGGCCCAACTAATGAAAAACTGTTTTTT.

The chain recombines TRBV7-8 with TRBJ1-2; 8 bases line up with TRBD1. V shed 1 base, J shed 8 bases, and the junction held 3 bases outside the gene matches. The CDR3 is made up of 13 amino acids. Germline loops: CDR1 SGHVS, CDR2 FQNEAQ. In nucleotides, the CDR3 is TGTGCCAGCAGCTTAGGCAGGGGGCAGGGCTACACCTTC. Its protein is CASSLGRGQGYTF.

This clone was detected a few times. The V and J genes are TRBV9 and TRBJ1-6; D is undetermined. Looked up from germline, CDR1 is SGDLS and CDR2 is YYNGEE. CDR3 size: 13 residues. V was cut by 0 bases and J by 8 bases, with 6 bases left in between. In DNA form, the CDR3 reads TGTGCCAGCAGCGTAGACCGAGATTCACCCCTCCACTTT. This translates into CASSVDRDSPLHF.

The chain recombines TRBV7-9 with TRBJ1-1; 7 bases are shared with TRBD1. This CDR3 spans 13 amino acids. V lost 5 bases to trimming and J lost 6 bases; unmatched junction nucleotides: 6. Germline V gene data show CDR1 as SEHNR and CDR2 as FQNEAQ (reference sequence). CDR3 region: CASSPQGEAEAFF. The CDR3 coding sequence is TGTGCCAGCAGCCCCCAGGGGGAGGCTGAAGCTTTCTTT.

The rearrangement links TRBV6-5 to TRBJ2-1; 13 bases agree with TRBD2. CDR1 MNHEY and CDR2 SVGAGI come from the germline V gene. The length of the CDR3 is 15 residues. V lost 6 bases and J lost 9; bases outside the gene matches: 8. The CDR3 here is CASRSLAGGPGEQFF. The CDR3 coding sequence is TGTGCCAGCAGATCACTAGCGGGAGGGCCGGGTGAGCAGTTCTTC.

The rearrangement uses TRBV30 and TRBJ2-7; 11 bases are a match to TRBD2. V dropped 5 bases and J dropped 1; count of bases not matched to a gene: 16. Germline CDR1 and CDR2: GTSNPN and SVGIG (reference sequence). The CDR3 extends over 18 amino acids. The DNA for the CDR3 is TGTGCCTGGGCCCGGGCGGGGAAGGGACTAGCGGATTCCTACGAGCAGTACTTC. Translated, it gives CAWARAGKGLADSYEQYF.

This clone was counted only a few times. DNA for the CDR3: TGTGCCACCAGTGATCCGGGACAGGGCGTCTCGGGGGCCAACGTCCTGACTTTC. Translated: CATSDPGQGVSGANVLTF. J is TRBJ2-6 and V is TRBV24-1; 9 nucleotides agree with TRBD1. In germline, CDR1 is KGHDR, CDR2 SFDVKD. V shed 3 bases and J 4 bases; nucleotides not matched to a gene: 9. The CDR3 loop spans 18 amino acids.

This sequence joins TRBV11-3 and TRBJ2-1; maybe TRBD1 (5 bases). Trimming stripped 1 base from V and 6 bases from J, with 10 bases between. The V gene's germline CDR1 is SGHNT and CDR2 YENEEA. CDR3 length: 14 residues. CDR3 loop: CASSLAPQGNEQFF. The CDR3 nucleotides read TGTGCCAGCAGCTTAGCTCCTCAGGGCAATGAGCAGTTCTTC.

The chain uses TRBV2 and TRBJ2-2; the match to TRBD2 covers 7 bases. Germline trimming cut 10 bases from V and 6 bases from J; bases unmatched to any gene: 11. The CDR3 consists of 14 residues. Per the germline V gene, CDR1 is SNHLY and CDR2 is FYNNEI. The CDR3 spells CATKRDYPPGELFF. CDR3 DNA sequence: TGTGCCACAAAAAGGGACTATCCTCCCGGGGAGCTGTTTTTT.

The CDR3 DNA is TGTGCTAGTGCCTCAGGGTCGATGAACACTGAAGCTTTCTTT. Encoded protein: CASASGSMNTEAFF. The genes are TRBV12-5 and TRBJ1-1; the D gene is possibly TRBD1 (5 bases). Germline CDR1 LGHNT, CDR2 FRNRAP. The ends were cut back, 7 bases at V and 0 bases at J, with 12 bases in the middle. This CDR3 contains 14 residues.

As DNA, the CDR3 is TGCGCCAGCAGCTTGGTAGCGTCCGGGAGGGAGACCCAGTACTTC. This codes for CASSLVASGRETQYF. V and J are TRBV5-1 and TRBJ2-5, with TRBD2 identical over 7 bases. The V and J ends lost 0 bases and 5 bases, in that order; junction bases with no gene match: 7. This CDR3 has 15 amino acids. The germline CDR1 and CDR2 sequences are SGHRS and YFSETQ. The variable domain in full, completed from reference TRBV5-1 and TRBJ2-5, reads KAGVTQTPRYLIKTRGQQVTLSCSPISGHRSVSWYQQTPGQGLQFLFEYFSETQRNKGNFPGRFSGRQFSNSRSEMNVSTLELGDSALYLCASSLVASGRETQYFGPGTRLLVL.

V and J are TRBV20-1 and TRBJ1-4; D might be TRBD1 (5 bases). Germline V gives CDR1 DFQATT, CDR2 SNEGSKA (reference sequence). Trimming took 4 bases from V and 8 from J, leaving 8 bases between them. The CDR3 runs 11 residues. For the CDR3, the DNA is TGCAGTGCTATCAGGGCCGAAAAACTGTTTTTT. The encoded protein is CSAIRAEKLFF.

This clone was counted between two and nine times. This sequence joins TRBV6-1 and TRBJ1-1; no reliable D call. There are 11 residues in the CDR3. V gave up 2 bases and J gave up 11 bases, with 9 bases separating them. CDR1 MNHNS and CDR2 SASEGT come from the germline V gene. CDR3 sequence: CASSERGVAFF. In DNA, the CDR3 is TGTGCCAGCAGTGAACGCGGGGTTGCTTTCTTT.

This chain connects TRBV10-2 to TRBJ2-1; 12 nucleotides line up with TRBD2. V shed 6 bases and J 7 bases; nucleotides not matched to a gene: 19. The CDR3 has 19 residues. Germline assignment: CDR1 WSHSY and CDR2 SAAADI. CDR3 in DNA: TGCGCCAGCAGACTCACCGGCTCTAGCGGGAGGGCCGACAGGAATGAGCAGTTCTTC. Amino acids: CASRLTGSSGRADRNEQFF.

This chain joins TRBV11-1 and TRBJ1-4; 10 positions match TRBD1. This CDR3 is built from 15 residues. Germline CDR1 SGHAT, CDR2 FQDESV (reference sequence). Trimming removed 6 bases from V and 8 bases from J; junction bases left unmatched: 9. CDR3 coding DNA: TGTGCCAGCAGTCCCTATGGGGACAGGGGCGAAAAACTGTTTTTT. Its protein product is CASSPYGDRGEKLFF.

The chain couples TRBV3-1 (or the pseudogene TRBV3-2) to TRBJ1-1; 9 bases are shared with TRBD1. Germline V gene sequence: CDR1 LGHDT, CDR2 YNNKEL (reference sequence). The V segment lost 4 bases and the J segment 2 bases; nucleotides outside the gene matches: 5. The CDR3 loop spans 15 amino acids. CDR3 residues: CASSLSGQGNTEAFF. CDR3 sequence (DNA): TGTGCCAGCAGCCTCTCGGGACAGGGAAACACTGAAGCTTTCTTT.

The chain is built from TRBV13 and TRBJ2-7; 8 bases are a match to TRBD1. Germline loops: CDR1 PRHDT, CDR2 FYEKMQ (reference sequence). V was clipped by 5 bases and J by 5 bases; unmatched bases: 8. The CDR3 extends over 14 amino acids. The CDR3 protein is CASSLRTGRDEQYF. CDR3 nucleotides: TGTGCCAGCAGCCTGAGGACAGGGAGAGACGAGCAGTACTTC.

The genes are TRBV5-1 and TRBJ1-4; D perhaps matches TRBD1 (6 bases). This CDR3 spans 19 amino acids. In germline, CDR1 is SGHRS, CDR2 YFSETQ. Deletions cut 4 bases from V and 7 bases from J, with 29 bases between. CDR3 amino acids: CASSLNTVGGRSRGEKLFF. In DNA, the CDR3 is TGCGCCAGCAGCCTAAATACTGTCGGGGGGCGGTCTAGAGGTGAAAAACTGTTTTTT.

This clone was recorded once. The chain is built from TRBV4-3 and TRBJ1-1, with D uncertain. CDR1 and CDR2 (germline): LGHNA, YSLEER. V lost 0 bases to trimming and J lost 1 base, with 12 bases between them. The CDR3 covers 16 residues. The CDR3 region is CASSQEAGEANTEAFF. In DNA form, the CDR3 reads TGCGCCAGCAGCCAAGAAGCGGGAGAGGCGAACACTGAAGCTTTCTTT.